A selection of T cell receptor beta chains follows, all from one sample in a study of a mutant IDH1 vaccine in newly diagnosed glioma. No antigen has been assigned to these receptors. Clones were read by immunoSEQ multiplex PCR, and TCRdb kept only the in-frame ones, dropping some. The sample lists around 60,000 clones, roughly four fifths occurring once. The input for sequencing was PBMCs, taken from a glioma patient whose treatment included an IDH1 peptide vaccine. These receptors came from a man in his forties with glioma. CDR3s include the opening cysteine and the closing phenylalanine or tryptophan. The D gene is left open where the match is weak. Clone sizes are given selectively: once, few, many, or a class where the clone is expanded.

clone size: .
CDR3 length: 15
V gene: TRBV7-2
D gene: TRBD1
J gene: TRBJ2-7
CDR3 DNA: TGTGCCAGCAGCTTAGGATCAGGGGGTACCTACGAGCAGTACTTC
CDR3 protein: CASSLGSGGTYEQYF

clone size: .
CDR3 length: 14
V gene: TRBV25-1
D gene: TRBD2
J gene: TRBJ2-1
CDR3 DNA: TGTGCCAGCGCCCCGGGGGGATCTTACAATGAGCAGTTCTTC
CDR3 protein: CASAPGGSYNEQFF

clone size: .
CDR3 length: 19
V gene: TRBV9
D gene: TRBD1
J gene: TRBJ1-4
CDR3 DNA: TGTGCCAGCAGCGTAGCTACGGGACAGGGGGTTGCAACTAATGAAAAACTGTTTTTT
CDR3 protein: CASSVATGQGVATNEKLFF

clone size: .
CDR3 length: 16
V gene: TRBV4-2
D gene: TRBD2
J gene: TRBJ2-1
CDR3 DNA: TGTGCCAGCAGCCTCGTAGCGGGAGGGCTGGGGGGGGAGCAGTTCTTC
CDR3 protein: CASSLVAGGLGGEQFF

clone size: .
CDR3 length: 15
V gene: TRBV7-2
D gene: .
J gene: TRBJ2-7
CDR3 DNA: TGTGCCAGCAGCTTAGGGCTGGGATCCTCCTACGAGCAGTACTTC
CDR3 protein: CASSLGLGSSYEQYF

clone size: .
CDR3 length: 15
V gene: TRBV2
D gene: TRBD2
J gene: TRBJ2-7
CDR3 DNA: TGTGCCAGCCTTGCGGCTAGCGGGAGGGCCTACGAGCAGTACTTC
CDR3 protein: CASLAASGRAYEQYF

clone size: .
CDR3 length: 16
V gene: TRBV7-2
D gene: .
J gene: TRBJ2-7
CDR3 DNA: TGTGCCAGCAGCTTAGCGGCCGGGACCGCAAACGGCGAGCAGTACTTC
CDR3 protein: CASSLAAGTANGEQYF

clone size: few
CDR3 length: 13
V gene: TRBV6-6
D gene: TRBD1
J gene: TRBJ1-5
CDR3 DNA: TGTGCCAGCAGTTCGCAGATACAGGGGGCCCAGCATTTT
CDR3 protein: CASSSQIQGAQHF

clone size: once
CDR3 length: 15
V gene: TRBV27
D gene: TRBD2
J gene: TRBJ2-1
CDR3 DNA: TGTGCCAGCAGTGCCCAGCGGGAGGTCTACAATGAGCAGTTCTTC
CDR3 protein: CASSAQREVYNEQFF

clone size: .
CDR3 length: 17
V gene: TRBV27
D gene: .
J gene: TRBJ1-6
CDR3 DNA: TGTGCCAGCAGTGGGTCCGACAGGCTGGGGTATAATTCACCCCTCCACTTT
CDR3 protein: CASSGSDRLGYNSPLHF